This record covers a single T cell receptor beta chain. The antigen remains unidentified. CDR3 length: 15 amino acids. Per the germline V gene, CDR1 is MNHNS and CDR2 is SASEGT. The V gene end was trimmed by 7 bases and the J gene end by 6 bases; junction bases not matched to a gene: 15. This entry comes from a study of identical twins. A universal primer binding site was introduced by template switching. The final cDNA contained unique molecular identifiers. Each CDR3 protein gets one entry after TCRdb re-called the 5' RACE reads with MiXCR. In the table there are some 590,000 distinct CDR3 sequences, around a tenth of which are singletons. Points from the study as a whole: Insertions were reduced in abundant cord blood beta clonotypes but not in memory repertoires.

These same data were also listed under a study on yellow fever vaccine responses in identical twins.

The sequenced sample consisted of PBMCs. The genes are TRBV6-1 and TRBJ2-7; 7 nucleotides match TRBD1. This clonotype originated in a woman aged 18-29 years in good health. The CDR3 DNA reads as TGTGCCAGCACCCCGACCTTGACAGGGTTTGGCGAGCAGTACTTC. This gives the protein CASTPTLTGFGEQYF.